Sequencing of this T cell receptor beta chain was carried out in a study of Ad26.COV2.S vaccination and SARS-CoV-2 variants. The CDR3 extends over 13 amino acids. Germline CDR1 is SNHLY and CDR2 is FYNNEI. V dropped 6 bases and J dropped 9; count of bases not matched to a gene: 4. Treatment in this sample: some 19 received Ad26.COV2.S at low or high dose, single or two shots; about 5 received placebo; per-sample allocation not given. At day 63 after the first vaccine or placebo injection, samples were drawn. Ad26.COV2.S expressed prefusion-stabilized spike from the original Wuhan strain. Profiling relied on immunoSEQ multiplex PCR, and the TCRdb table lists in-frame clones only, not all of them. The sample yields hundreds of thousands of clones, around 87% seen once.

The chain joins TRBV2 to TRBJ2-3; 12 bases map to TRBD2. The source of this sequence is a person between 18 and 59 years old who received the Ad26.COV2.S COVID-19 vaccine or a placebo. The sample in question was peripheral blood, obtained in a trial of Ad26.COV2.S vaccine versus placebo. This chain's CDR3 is CASRGTSGRTQYF. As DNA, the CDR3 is TGTGCCAGCAGGGGGACTAGCGGGCGAACGCAGTATTTT.